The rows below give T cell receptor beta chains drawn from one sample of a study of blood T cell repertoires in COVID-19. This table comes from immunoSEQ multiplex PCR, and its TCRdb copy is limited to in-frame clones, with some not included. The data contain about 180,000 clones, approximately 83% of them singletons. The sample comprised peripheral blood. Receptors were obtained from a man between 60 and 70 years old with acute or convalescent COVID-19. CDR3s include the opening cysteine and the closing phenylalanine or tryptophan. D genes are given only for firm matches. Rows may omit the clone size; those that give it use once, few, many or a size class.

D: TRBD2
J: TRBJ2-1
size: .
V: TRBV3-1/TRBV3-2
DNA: TGTGCCAGCAGCCAAGAACTAGCGGTCTACAATGAGCAGTTCTTC
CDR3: CASSQELAVYNEQFF

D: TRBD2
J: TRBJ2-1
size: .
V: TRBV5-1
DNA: TGCGCCAGCAGCCCCCTAAGCGCGGGAGGGCCTGGCGAGCAGTTCTTC
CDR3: CASSPLSAGGPGEQFF

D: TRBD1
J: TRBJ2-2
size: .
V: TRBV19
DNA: TGTGCCAGTAAAGAACGGGACAGAAATTTTGGGGAGCTGTTTTTT
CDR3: CASKERDRNFGELFF

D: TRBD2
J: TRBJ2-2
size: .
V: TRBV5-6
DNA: TGTGCCAGCAGCGTGTTCGGGGGGGCCGGGGAGCTGTTTTTT
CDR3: CASSVFGGAGELFF

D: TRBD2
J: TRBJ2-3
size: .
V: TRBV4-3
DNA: TGCGCCAGCAGCCCACTAGCGGGAGGGGACACAGATACGCAGTATTTT
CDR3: CASSPLAGGDTDTQYF

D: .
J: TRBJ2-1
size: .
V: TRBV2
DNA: TGTGCCAGCGGCGCCAGGGTAAGCTACAATGAGCAGTTCTTC
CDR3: CASGARVSYNEQFF

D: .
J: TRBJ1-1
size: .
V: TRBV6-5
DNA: TGTGCCAGCAGTTACGACGGGGTTGTCACTGAAGCTTTCTTT
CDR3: CASSYDGVVTEAFF

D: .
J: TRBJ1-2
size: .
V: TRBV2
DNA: TGTGCCAGCGCGGGGGGCGGCAGGGATAGGGGCTACACCTTC
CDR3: CASAGGGRDRGYTF

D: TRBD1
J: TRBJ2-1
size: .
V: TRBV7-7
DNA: TGTGCTAGCAGCTCCGGGACAGGGGGAAGGGATGAGCAGTTCTTC
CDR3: CASSSGTGGRDEQFF

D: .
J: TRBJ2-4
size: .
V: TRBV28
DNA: TGTGCCAGCAGTAACGCGCCAGCCAAAAACATTCAGTACTTC
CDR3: CASSNAPAKNIQYF

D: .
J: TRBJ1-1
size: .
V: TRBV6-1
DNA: TGTGCCAGCAGTGAATTTACAGGTAGGAACACTGAAGCTTTCTTT
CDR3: CASSEFTGRNTEAFF

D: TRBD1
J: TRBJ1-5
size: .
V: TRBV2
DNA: TGTGCCAGCAGTGACCCAGGGGGGCCCCAGCATTTT
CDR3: CASSDPGGPQHF

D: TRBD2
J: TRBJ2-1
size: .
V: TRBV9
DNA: TGTGCCAGCAGCGTAGCGGGGCTAGCGGGAAACAATGAGCAGTTCTTC
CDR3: CASSVAGLAGNNEQFF

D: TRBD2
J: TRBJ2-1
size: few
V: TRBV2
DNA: TGTGCCAGCAGTGAGCGGGGGACTAGCTCCTACAATGAGCAGTTCTTC
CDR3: CASSERGTSSYNEQFF

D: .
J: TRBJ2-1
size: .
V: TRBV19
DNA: TGTGCCAGTAGTATAGGCGGCTCCTACAATGAGCAGTTCTTC
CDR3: CASSIGGSYNEQFF

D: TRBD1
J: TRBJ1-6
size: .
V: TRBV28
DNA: TGTGCCAGCAGTCTTCGGGACAGGGGGGCTCCCCTCCACTTT
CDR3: CASSLRDRGAPLHF

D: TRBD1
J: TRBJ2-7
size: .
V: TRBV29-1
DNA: TGCAGCGTGATCCGGGACAGGGTGTTATACGAGCAGTACTTC
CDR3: CSVIRDRVLYEQYF

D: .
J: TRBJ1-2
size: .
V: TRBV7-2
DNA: TGTGCCAGCAGCTTATCCAGCCAAACGGGTTCTAACTATGGCTACACCTTC
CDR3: CASSLSSQTGSNYGYTF